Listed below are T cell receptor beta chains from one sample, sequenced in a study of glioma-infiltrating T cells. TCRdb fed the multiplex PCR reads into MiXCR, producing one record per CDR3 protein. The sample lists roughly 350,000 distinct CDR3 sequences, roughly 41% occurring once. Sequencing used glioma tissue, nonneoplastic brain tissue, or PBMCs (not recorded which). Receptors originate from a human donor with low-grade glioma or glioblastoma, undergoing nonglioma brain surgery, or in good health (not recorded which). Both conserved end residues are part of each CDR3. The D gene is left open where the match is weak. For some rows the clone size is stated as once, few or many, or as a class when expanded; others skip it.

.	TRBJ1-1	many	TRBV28	TGTGCCAGCAGTCGGGCAGACGTCATGAACACTGAAGCTTTCTTT	CASSRADVMNTEAFF
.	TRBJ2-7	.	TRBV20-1	TGCAGCGGACATGAAGGGTCCGTGCAGTACTTC	CSGHEGSVQYF
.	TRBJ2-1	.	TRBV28	TGTGCCAGCAGCCGGAGCGGTCCTGGGAAGTTCTTC	CASSRSGPGKFF
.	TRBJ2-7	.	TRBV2	TGTGCCAGCAGTGAAGCGGATCCGGGACTTCAAACCCTCTACGAGCAGTACTTC	CASSEADPGLQTLYEQYF
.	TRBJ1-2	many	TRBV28	TGTGCCAGCAGCCTCAACCAGGGCTACACCTTC	CASSLNQGYTF
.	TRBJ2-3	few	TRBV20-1	TGCAGTGCTAGAGACCCACTAAGCCGAGAGGCGGCAGATACGCAGTATTTT	CSARDPLSREAADTQYF
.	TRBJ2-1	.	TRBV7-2	TGTGCCAGCATCTCTAGGGGGGACTCCTACAATGAGCAGTTCTTC	CASISRGDSYNEQFF
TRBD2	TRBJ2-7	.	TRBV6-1	TGTGCCAGCAGCGTAGCTTCGGGACTAGGCGGGCAGTACTTC	CASSVASGLGGQYF
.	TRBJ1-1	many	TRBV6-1	TGTGCCAGCAGAAGACGAGCGAACACTGAAGCTTTCTTT	CASRRRANTEAFF
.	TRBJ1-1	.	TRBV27	TGTGCCAGCAGTTTATTCGGGAGCGGGAACACTGAAGCTTTCTTT	CASSLFGSGNTEAFF
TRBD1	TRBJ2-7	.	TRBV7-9	TGTGCCAGCAGCTCCGTCCGGGACAGAATCTACGAGCAGTACTTC	CASSSVRDRIYEQYF
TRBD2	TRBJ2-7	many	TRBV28	TGTGCCAGCACCCTACTAGCGGGTTACGAGCAGTACTTC	CASTLLAGYEQYF
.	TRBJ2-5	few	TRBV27	TGTGCCAGCAGTTCCCTCGGTTTGGGGGAGACCCAGTACTTC	CASSSLGLGETQYF
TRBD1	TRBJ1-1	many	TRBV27	TGTGCCAGCGGGGGACAGGGGGGCAATGAAGCTTTCTTT	CASGGQGGNEAFF
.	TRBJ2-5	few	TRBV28	TGTGCCAGCAGCGCCCGGGACCATTTACAAGAGACCCAGTACTTC	CASSARDHLQETQYF
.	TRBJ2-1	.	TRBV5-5	TGTGCCAGCAGAGGTGACAGGTGGAATGAGCAGTTCTTC	CASRGDRWNEQFF
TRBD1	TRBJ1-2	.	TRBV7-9	TGTGCCAGCAGCTTACTCGGGACAGGGCTCTATGGCTACACCTTC	CASSLLGTGLYGYTF
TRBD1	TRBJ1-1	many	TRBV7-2	TGTGCCAGCAGCTACCGACAGGGGACTGAAGCTTTCTTT	CASSYRQGTEAFF
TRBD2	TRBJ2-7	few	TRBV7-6	TGTGCCAGCAGCGTAAACAGGGGCGGGAGGGCCTTCTACGAGCAGTACTTC	CASSVNRGGRAFYEQYF
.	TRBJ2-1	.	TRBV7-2	TGTGCCAGCAGCTCGGGACGATATGAGCGGTTCTTC	CASSSGRYERFF
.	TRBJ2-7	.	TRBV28	TGTGCCAGCAGTATGATTGGGGATTCTTCCGACGAGCAGTACTTC	CASSMIGDSSDEQYF
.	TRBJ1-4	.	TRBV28	TGTGCCAGCAGCCGGACAGTAAAGAATGAAAAACTGTTTTTT	CASSRTVKNEKLFF
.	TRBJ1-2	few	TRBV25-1	TGTGCCAGCAGTGCAAACGGGGGTTGGTATGGCTACACCTTC	CASSANGGWYGYTF
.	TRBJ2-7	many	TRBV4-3	TGCGCCAGCAGCCAAGTGATTAACGGGGGCGAGCAGTACTTC	CASSQVINGGEQYF
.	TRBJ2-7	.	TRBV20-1	TGCAGTGTAAGCCAAGCGAGCTCCTACGAGCAGTACTTC	CSVSQASSYEQYF
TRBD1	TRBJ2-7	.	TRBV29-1	TGCAGCGGCCGGGACAGTACCTACGAGCAGTACTTC	CSGRDSTYEQYF